Below are 17 T cell receptor beta chains sequenced from a single sample in a study of blood T cells in healthy people across ages. Together with a sample-barcoded 5' primer, a J-beta primer mix was included in a second PCR lasting roughly 6 to 12 cycles. Each CDR3 protein is one row after TCRdb ran MiXCR on the 5' RACE reads. Here the sample spans over 600,000 distinct CDR3 sequences, around 50% being singletons. Sequenced: blood. The receptors derive from a man aged 40-49 years in good health.

The chain joins TRBV24-1 to TRBJ2-1, with 11 bases matching TRBD1. The CDR3 runs 15 residues. Trimming removed 2 bases from V and 13 bases from J; junction bases left unmatched: 9. Germline V gives CDR1 KGHDR, CDR2 SFDVKD. The CDR3 bases are TGTGCCACCAGTGATTGGGACAGGGGGGAGGAGACCCAGTTCTTC. Protein sequence: CATSDWDRGEETQFF.

This clonotype was seen a few times. The rearrangement uses TRBV7-2 and TRBJ2-7, with D possibly matching TRBD2 (6 bases). Between the trimmed V and J ends, which lost 5 bases and 3 bases, there was a span of 23 bases. The CDR3 extends over 17 amino acids. Germline values: CDR1 SGHTA, CDR2 FQGNSA. CDR3 sequence (DNA): TGTGCCAGCAGCGGCCAGCGGGCCCGGGTTGGCTTCTACGAGCAGTACTTC. Its protein product is CASSGQRARVGFYEQYF.

Concerning this clonotype itself: A clone one base away is much larger, so this may be a read error. The rearrangement uses TRBV4-2 and TRBJ2-3; D might be TRBD1 (6 bases). CDR3 length: 14 amino acids. The germline V gene encodes CDR1 LGHNA and CDR2 YNFKEQ. Trimming removed 4 bases from V and 2 bases from J, with 10 bases in between. The DNA of the CDR3 is TGTGCCAGCAGCCCCGGACAGACCACAGATACGCAGTATTTT. Its protein is CASSPGQTTDTQYF.

The J gene is TRBJ2-7, the V gene TRBV6-1, with D perhaps matching TRBD1 or TRBD2 (6 bases each). Trimming shortened V by 5 bases and J by 7 bases, and 18 bases separated the two germline ends. Germline V gene lookup returns CDR1 MNHNS and CDR2 SASEGT. The CDR3 contains 14 residues. CDR3 sequence reads: CASSKEGGEWEQYF. The CDR3 DNA reads TGTGCCAGCAGTAAAGAGGGGGGCGAGTGGGAGCAGTACTTC.

The chain uses TRBV7-2 and TRBJ2-5; possibly TRBD2 for D (5 bases). Germline lookup yields CDR1 SGHTA and CDR2 FQGNSA. The CDR3 has 14 amino acids. The germline V and J ends were trimmed by 3 bases and 9 bases, with 17 bases remaining between them. DNA for the CDR3: TGTGCCAGCAGCTTCGGGATCCCCGAGTCGGCCCAGTACTTC. It translates to CASSFGIPESAQYF.

The gene calls are TRBV7-9 and TRBJ2-1, with 8 positions matching TRBD1. The ends lost 3 bases at V and 7 bases at J; junction bases unmatched: 14. CDR3 length: 17 residues. The germline gives CDR1 SEHNR, CDR2 FQNEAQ (reference sequence). The CDR3 DNA sequence: TGTGCCAGCAGCTTGACAGGGGCCCCTAAGGCAATTAATGAGCAGTTCTTC. Amino acids: CASSLTGAPKAINEQFF. The entire variable domain, with the rest obtained from reference TRBV7-9 and TRBJ2-1, is as follows: DTGVSQNPRHKITKRGQNVTFRCDPISEHNRLYWYRQTLGQGPEFLTYFQNEAQLEKSRLLSDRFSAERPKGSFSTLEIQRTEQGDSAMYLCASSLTGAPKAINEQFFGPGTRLTVL.

The chain uses TRBV29-1 and TRBJ2-5, with D uncertain. Gene TRBJ2-7 matches the end of the DNA better, so the J call may be wrong. The CDR3 contains 11 residues. Germline V CDR1 and CDR2: SQVTM, ANQGSEA. CDR3 residues: CSVAATYEQYF. The CDR3 DNA reads as TGCAGCGTTGCCGCGACCTACGAGCAGTACTTC.

V gene TRBV5-5 combines with J gene TRBJ1-6; unclear D gene. Germline CDR1 reads SGHKS; CDR2 reads YYEKEE (reference sequence). V dropped 3 bases and J dropped 10 bases, with 17 bases sitting between them. The CDR3 covers 15 residues. The CDR3: CASSSTTQVGSPLHF. The CDR3 bases are TGTGCCAGCAGCTCGACAACCCAAGTGGGGTCACCCCTCCACTTT.

The CDR3 is CASSFVSSYNSPLHF. Written as DNA, the CDR3 is TGCGCCAGCAGCTTCGTAAGCTCCTATAATTCACCCCTCCACTTT. The rearrangement joins TRBV5-1 to TRBJ1-6; D is unclear. V lost 2 bases and J 0 bases, leaving 6 bases between the germline ends. Germline assignment: CDR1 SGHRS and CDR2 YFSETQ. The CDR3 is 15 amino acids.

This clonotype has just a few counts. The rearrangement links TRBV6-2 or TRBV6-3 to TRBJ2-5, with no clear D. CDR1 is MNHEY and CDR2 is SVGEGT in the germline V gene. V was cut by 8 bases and J by 0 bases, with 22 bases left in between. The CDR3 is 17 amino acids. CDR3 in DNA: TGTGCCAGCGGTCGGAACCCCGGACCCAATCACCAAGAGACCCAGTACTTC. It yields the protein CASGRNPGPNHQETQYF.

The chain is built from TRBV7-8 and TRBJ1-2; tentative D call: TRBD1 (6 bases). This CDR3 has 16 residues. Germline loops: CDR1 SGHVS, CDR2 FQNEAQ. With 0 bases removed from V and 7 bases from J, the gap between germline ends came to 18 bases. For the CDR3, the DNA is TGTGCCAGCAGCTTAGCCCGGACTGGGGGGGGCGGTGGCTACACCTTC. The encoded protein is CASSLARTGGGGGYTF.

The J gene is TRBJ1-1, the V gene TRBV5-6, with a tentative D call TRBD1 (6 bases). The CDR3 loop spans 14 amino acids. The V and J ends lost 4 bases and 3 bases respectively, with 13 bases between them. Germline V gene lookup returns CDR1 SGHDT and CDR2 YYEEEE. The DNA for the CDR3 is TGTGCCAGCAGCGCGATACAGGGATACACTGAAGCTTTCTTT. Amino acid sequence: CASSAIQGYTEAFF.

Only a few counts were recorded for this clonotype. The chain uses TRBV29-1 and TRBJ2-1; 11 positions match TRBD1. Trimming at V came to 8 bases and at J to 6 bases, leaving 9 bases not matched to a gene. Germline lookup yields CDR1 SQVTM and CDR2 ANQGSEA. CDR3 length: 14 amino acids. The DNA for the CDR3 is TGCAGCACCGTCGGACAGGGGGCGGTCAATGAGCAGTTCTTC. It codes for CSTVGQGAVNEQFF.

This clonotype was detected only a few times. The rearrangement uses TRBV24-1 and TRBJ2-5; maybe TRBD1 (6 bases). This CDR3 spans 14 amino acids. In germline, CDR1 is KGHDR, CDR2 SFDVKD. The V and J ends lost 4 bases and 7 bases respectively, with 15 bases between them. CDR3 amino acids: CATSDPTGFGTQYF. The DNA for the CDR3 is TGTGCCACCAGTGACCCAACAGGGTTCGGGACCCAGTACTTC.

The J gene is TRBJ2-5, the V gene TRBV30; D gene ambiguous. Trimming removed 4 bases at V and 7 bases at J, with 10 bases between. The length of the CDR3 is 11 residues. CDR1 is GTSNPN and CDR2 is SVGIG in the germline V gene (reference sequence). The CDR3 spells CAWTQTGTQYF. The CDR3 nucleotides read TGTGCCTGGACCCAAACGGGGACCCAGTACTTC.

The V gene is TRBV29-1, the J gene TRBJ2-4; 12 bases fit TRBD1. The J call is doubtful: the DNA matches TRBJ2-5 better. This CDR3 has 15 amino acids. Germline V lookup: CDR1 SQVTM, CDR2 ANQGSEA. DNA for the CDR3: TGCAGCGTTGTCTCGGGACAGGGGGCTGGAGAGACCCAGTACTTC. It encodes CSVVSGQGAGETQYF.

A word on this clonotype: A junction boundary mismatches the germline segment, possibly from a read error. This chain uses TRBV9 with TRBJ2-3; TRBD2 aligns across 7 bases. The germline V gene has CDR1 SGDLS and CDR2 YYNGEE. The CDR3 runs 15 residues. The CDR3 loop reads CAGSNQLAPTETQYF. The CDR3 region has the DNA TGTGCCGGCAGCAACCAACTAGCGCCCACAGAGACGCAGTATTTT.